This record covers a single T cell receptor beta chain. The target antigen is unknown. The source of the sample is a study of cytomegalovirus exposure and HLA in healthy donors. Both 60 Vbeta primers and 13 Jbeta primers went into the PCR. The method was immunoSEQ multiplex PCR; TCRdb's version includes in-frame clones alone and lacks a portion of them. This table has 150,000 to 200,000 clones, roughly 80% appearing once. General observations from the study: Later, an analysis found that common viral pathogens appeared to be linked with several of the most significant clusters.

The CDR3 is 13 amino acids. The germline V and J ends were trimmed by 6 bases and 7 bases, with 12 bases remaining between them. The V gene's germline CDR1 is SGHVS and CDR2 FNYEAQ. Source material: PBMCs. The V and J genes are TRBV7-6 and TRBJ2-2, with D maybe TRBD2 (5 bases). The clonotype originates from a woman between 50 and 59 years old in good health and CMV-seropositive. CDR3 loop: CASSLIGDGELFF. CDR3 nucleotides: TGTGCCAGCAGTTTAATCGGGGACGGGGAGCTGTTTTTT. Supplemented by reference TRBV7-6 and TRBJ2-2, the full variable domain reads GAGVSQSPRYKVTKRGQDVALRCDPISGHVSLYWYRQALGQGPEFLTYFNYEAQQDKSGLPNDRFSAERPEGSISTLTIQRTEQRDSAMYRCASSLIGDGELFFGEGSRLTVL.